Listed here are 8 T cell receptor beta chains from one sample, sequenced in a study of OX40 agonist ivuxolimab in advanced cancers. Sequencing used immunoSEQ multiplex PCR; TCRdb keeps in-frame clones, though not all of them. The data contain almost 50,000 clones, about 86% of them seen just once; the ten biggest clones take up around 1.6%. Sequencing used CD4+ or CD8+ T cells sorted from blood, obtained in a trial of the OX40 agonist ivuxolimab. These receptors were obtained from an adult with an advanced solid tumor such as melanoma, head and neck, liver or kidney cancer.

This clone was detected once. The CDR3 loop reads CASSLGADTQYF. DNA for the CDR3: TGTGCCAGCAGTTTAGGGGCAGATACGCAGTATTTT. The chain couples TRBV28 to TRBJ2-3, with no clear D. V lost 2 bases, J lost 4 bases, and 4 bases lay in between. Germline V gene lookup returns CDR1 MDHEN and CDR2 SYDVKM. This CDR3 contains 12 residues.

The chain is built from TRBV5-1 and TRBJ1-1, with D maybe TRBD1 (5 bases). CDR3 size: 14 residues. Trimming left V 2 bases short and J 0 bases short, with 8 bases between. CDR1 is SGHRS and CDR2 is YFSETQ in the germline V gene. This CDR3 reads CASSFRDLNTEAFF. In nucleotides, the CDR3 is TGCGCCAGCAGCTTTCGGGACTTGAACACTGAAGCTTTCTTT.

This chain's CDR3 is CASSEGRGPETQYF. The CDR3 bases are TGTGCCAGCAGTGAAGGCAGGGGGCCGGAGACCCAGTACTTC. V gene TRBV2 combines with J gene TRBJ2-5, with TRBD1 matching over 8 bases. This CDR3 has 14 residues. The trim removed 1 base at V and 5 bases at J, leaving 3 bases unmatched. Germline loops: CDR1 SNHLY, CDR2 FYNNEI.

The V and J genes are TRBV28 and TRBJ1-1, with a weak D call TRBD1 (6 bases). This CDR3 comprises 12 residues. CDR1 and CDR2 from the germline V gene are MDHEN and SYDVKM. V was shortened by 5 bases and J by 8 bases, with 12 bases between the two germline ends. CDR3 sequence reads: CASSRGAAEAFF. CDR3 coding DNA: TGTGCCAGCAGTAGGGGGGCCGCAGAAGCTTTCTTT.

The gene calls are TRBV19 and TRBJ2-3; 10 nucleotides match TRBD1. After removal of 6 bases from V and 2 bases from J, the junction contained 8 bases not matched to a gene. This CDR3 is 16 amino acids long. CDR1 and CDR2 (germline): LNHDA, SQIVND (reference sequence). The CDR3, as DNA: TGTGCCAGTAGCCGGACAGGGGGGACAGCCACAGATACGCAGTATTTT. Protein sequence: CASSRTGGTATDTQYF.

The CDR3 nucleotides are TGTGCCAGCAGCGTGGACCACTCTGGGGCCAACGTCCTGACTTTC. This gives the protein CASSVDHSGANVLTF. The V gene is TRBV7-9, the J gene TRBJ2-6; D is uncertain. V was cut by 5 bases and J by 0 bases, with 8 bases left in between. The germline V gene has CDR1 SEHNR and CDR2 FQNEAQ (reference sequence). The CDR3 has 15 amino acids.

CDR3 residues: CASSPGQGREQYF. CDR3 nucleotide sequence: TGTGCCAGCAGCCCGGGACAGGGGCGCGAGCAGTACTTC. V and J are TRBV9 and TRBJ2-7; 10 bases line up with TRBD1. The CDR3 covers 13 residues. The junction had 4 bases not matched to a gene; V was cut back by 4 bases and J by 6 bases. CDR1 SGDLS and CDR2 YYNGEE come from the germline V gene.

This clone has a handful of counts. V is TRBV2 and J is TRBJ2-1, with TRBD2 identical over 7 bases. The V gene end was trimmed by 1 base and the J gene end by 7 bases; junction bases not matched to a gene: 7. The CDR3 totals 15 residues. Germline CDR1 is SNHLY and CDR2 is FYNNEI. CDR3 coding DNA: TGTGCCAGCAGTGAAGGGGCTAGCGGATTGAATGAGCAGTTCTTC. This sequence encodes CASSEGASGLNEQFF.